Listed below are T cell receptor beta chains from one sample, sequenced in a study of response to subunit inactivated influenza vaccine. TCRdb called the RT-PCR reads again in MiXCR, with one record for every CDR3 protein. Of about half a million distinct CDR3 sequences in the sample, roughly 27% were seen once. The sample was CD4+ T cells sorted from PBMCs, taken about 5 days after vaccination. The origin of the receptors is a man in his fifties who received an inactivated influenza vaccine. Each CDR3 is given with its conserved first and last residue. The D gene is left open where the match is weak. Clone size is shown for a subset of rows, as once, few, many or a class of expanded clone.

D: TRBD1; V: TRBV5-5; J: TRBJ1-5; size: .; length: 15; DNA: TGTGCCAGCAGCAGGACGGGACAGGACAATCAGCCCCAGCATTTT; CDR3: CASSRTGQDNQPQHF
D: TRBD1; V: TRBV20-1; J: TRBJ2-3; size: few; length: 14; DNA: TGCAGTGCCATAGACAACAGGGGAACAGATACGCAGTATTTT; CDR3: CSAIDNRGTDTQYF
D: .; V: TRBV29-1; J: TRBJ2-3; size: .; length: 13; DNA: TGCAGCGCCAGACAGGAGAGCACAGATACGCAGTATTTT; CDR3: CSARQESTDTQYF
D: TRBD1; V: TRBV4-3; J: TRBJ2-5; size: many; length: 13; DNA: TGCGCCAGCAGCCAAGCAGGGGGCGAGACCCAGTACTTC; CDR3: CASSQAGGETQYF
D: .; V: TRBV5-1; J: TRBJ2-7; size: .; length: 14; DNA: TGCGCCAGCAGCTTGGTTCAGGACAGCTACGAGCAGTACTTC; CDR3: CASSLVQDSYEQYF
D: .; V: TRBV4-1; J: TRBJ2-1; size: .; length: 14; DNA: TGCGCCAGCAGCCGGCTCCTCCAACGGGATGAGCAGTTCTTC; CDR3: CASSRLLQRDEQFF
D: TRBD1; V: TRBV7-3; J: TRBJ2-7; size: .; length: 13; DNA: TGTGCCAGCAGCCGCGGGACAGGGGAAGAGCAGTACTTC; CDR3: CASSRGTGEEQYF
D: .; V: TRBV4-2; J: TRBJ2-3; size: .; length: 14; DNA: TGTGCCAGCAGCCAAGAGGGGGTTCCAGATACGCAGTATTTT; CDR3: CASSQEGVPDTQYF
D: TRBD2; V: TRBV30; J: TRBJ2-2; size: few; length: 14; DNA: TGTGCCTGGCGACTAGCAGGAAACACCGGGGAGCTGTTTTTT; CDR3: CAWRLAGNTGELFF
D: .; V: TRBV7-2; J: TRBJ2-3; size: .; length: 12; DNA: TGTGCCAGCAGCCGGGCGACAGATACGCAGTATTTT; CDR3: CASSRATDTQYF
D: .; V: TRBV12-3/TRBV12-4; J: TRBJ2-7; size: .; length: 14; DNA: TGTGCCAGCAGCCCGGGACATCCGACGGAAGAGCAGTACTTC; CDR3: CASSPGHPTEEQYF
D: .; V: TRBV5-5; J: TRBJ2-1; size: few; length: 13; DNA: TGTGCCAGCAGCTACATTTCCTACAATGAGCAGTTCTTC; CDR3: CASSYISYNEQFF
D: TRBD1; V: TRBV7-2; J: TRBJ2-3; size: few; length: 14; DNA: TGTGCCAGCAGAAGGGACAGGTACACAGATACGCAGTATTTT; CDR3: CASRRDRYTDTQYF
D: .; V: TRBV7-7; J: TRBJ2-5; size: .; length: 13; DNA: TGTGCCAGCAGCTCCCCCGGGTTGGAGACCCAGTACTTC; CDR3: CASSSPGLETQYF
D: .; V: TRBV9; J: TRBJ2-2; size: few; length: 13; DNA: TGTGCCAGCGCGAGACTGGGGACCGGGGAGCTGTTTTTT; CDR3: CASARLGTGELFF
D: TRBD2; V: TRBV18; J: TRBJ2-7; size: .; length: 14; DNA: TGTGCCAGCTCACGGACTAGCGGGACGGGTGAGCAGTACTTC; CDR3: CASSRTSGTGEQYF
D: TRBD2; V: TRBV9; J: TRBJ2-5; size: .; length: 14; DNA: TGTGCCAGCAGCATAGGGACTAACCAAGAGACCCAGTACTTC; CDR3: CASSIGTNQETQYF
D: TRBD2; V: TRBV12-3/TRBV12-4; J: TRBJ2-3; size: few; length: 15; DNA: TGTGCCAGCAGTCTCACTAGCGGGGGCGGAGATACGCAGTATTTT; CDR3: CASSLTSGGGDTQYF
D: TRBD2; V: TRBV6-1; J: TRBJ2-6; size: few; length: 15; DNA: TGTGCCAGCAGGACTAGCCACTCTGGGGCCAACGTCCTGACTTTC; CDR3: CASRTSHSGANVLTF
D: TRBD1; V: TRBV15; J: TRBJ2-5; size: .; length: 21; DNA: TGTGCCACCAGCAGAGAGCCGGGACAGGGGGGAATTTGGTCGGGTTTGGAGACCCAGTACTTC; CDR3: CATSREPGQGGIWSGLETQYF
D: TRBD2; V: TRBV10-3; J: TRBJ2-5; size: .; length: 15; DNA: TGTGCCATCAGTCGGACTAGCGGGGATCAAGAGACCCAGTACTTC; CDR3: CAISRTSGDQETQYF
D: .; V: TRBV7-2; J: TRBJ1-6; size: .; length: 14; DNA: TGTGCCAGCAGCCAATGGCAGGGTAATTCACCCCTCCACTTT; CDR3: CASSQWQGNSPLHF
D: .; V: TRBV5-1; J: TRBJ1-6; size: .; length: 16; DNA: TGCGCCAGCAGCTTGGAGCCGGACGGAGCGAATTCACCCCTCCACTTT; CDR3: CASSLEPDGANSPLHF
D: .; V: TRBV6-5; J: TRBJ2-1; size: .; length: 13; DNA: TGTGCCAGCAGTTCCCTGGCAGGGAGTGAGCAGTTCTTC; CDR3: CASSSLAGSEQFF
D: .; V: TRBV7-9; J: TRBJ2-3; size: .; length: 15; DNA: TGTGCCAGCAGCCTCGACCGGACGGTTGCAGATACGCAGTATTTT; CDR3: CASSLDRTVADTQYF
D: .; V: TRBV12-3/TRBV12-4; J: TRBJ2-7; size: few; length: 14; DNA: TGTGCCAGCAGTTTTAGTCAGGGACCCTACGAGCAGTACTTC; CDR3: CASSFSQGPYEQYF
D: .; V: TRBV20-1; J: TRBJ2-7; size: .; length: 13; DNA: TGCAGTGCCCCTCGGGGGCTAGCCTACGAGCAGTACTTC; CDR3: CSAPRGLAYEQYF
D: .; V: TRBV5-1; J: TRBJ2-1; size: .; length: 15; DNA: TGCGCCAGCAGCTTGTTCGGGGACTCATACAATGAGCAGTTCTTC; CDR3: CASSLFGDSYNEQFF
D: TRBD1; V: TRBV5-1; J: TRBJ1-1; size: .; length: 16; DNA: TGCGCCAGCACTTCGTTATCCAGGGGGCGCCATCCTGAAGCTTTCTTT; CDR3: CASTSLSRGRHPEAFF
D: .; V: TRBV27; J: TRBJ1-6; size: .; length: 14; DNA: TGTGCCAGCAGTTTACGCCAGATCAGGTCACCCCTCCACTTT; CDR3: CASSLRQIRSPLHF
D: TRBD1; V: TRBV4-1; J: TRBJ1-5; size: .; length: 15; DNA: TGCGCCAGCAGCCAGATGGGACAGGGCAGTCAGCCCCAGCATTTT; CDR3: CASSQMGQGSQPQHF
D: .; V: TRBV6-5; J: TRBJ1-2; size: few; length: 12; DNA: TGTGCCAGCAAGGAGGGAACCTATGGCTACACCTTC; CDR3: CASKEGTYGYTF
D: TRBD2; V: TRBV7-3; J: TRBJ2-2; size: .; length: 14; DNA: TGTGCCAGCAGCTTAAATAGCGGGACCGGGGAGCTGTTTTTT; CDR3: CASSLNSGTGELFF
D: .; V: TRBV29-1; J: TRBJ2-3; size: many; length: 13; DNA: TGCAGCGTTGTGCAGGCAAGCACAGATACGCAGTATTTT; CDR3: CSVVQASTDTQYF
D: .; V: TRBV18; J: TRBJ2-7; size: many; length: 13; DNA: TGTGCCAGCTCACCACAAGAGACGCGGGAGCAGTACTTC; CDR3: CASSPQETREQYF
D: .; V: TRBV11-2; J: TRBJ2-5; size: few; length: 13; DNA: TGTGCCAGCAGCATAGGGGGGGCTGAGACCCAGTACTTC; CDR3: CASSIGGAETQYF
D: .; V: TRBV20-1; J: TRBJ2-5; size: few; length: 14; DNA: TGCAGTGCTAGCGTGGGACCGAACCAAGAGACCCAGTACTTC; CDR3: CSASVGPNQETQYF
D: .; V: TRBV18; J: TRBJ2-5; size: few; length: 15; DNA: TGTGCCAGCTCACCCCTCGACTCGATTCCGGAGACCCAGTACTTC; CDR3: CASSPLDSIPETQYF
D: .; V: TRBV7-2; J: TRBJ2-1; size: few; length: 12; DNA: TGTGCCAGCATACTAAACTACAATGAGCAGTTCTTC; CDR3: CASILNYNEQFF
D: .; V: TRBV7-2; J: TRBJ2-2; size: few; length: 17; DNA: TGTGCCAGCAGCTTGTCCATGTACAGGACGAACACCGGGGAGCTGTTTTTT; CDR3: CASSLSMYRTNTGELFF
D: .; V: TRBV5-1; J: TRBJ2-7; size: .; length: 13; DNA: TGCGCCAGCAGACCCGGGACGACATACGAGCAGTACTTC; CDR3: CASRPGTTYEQYF
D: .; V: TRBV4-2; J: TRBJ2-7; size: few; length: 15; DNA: TGTGCCAGCAGCCAAGAGCGGGTAAGCCCCTACGAGCAGTACTTC; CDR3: CASSQERVSPYEQYF
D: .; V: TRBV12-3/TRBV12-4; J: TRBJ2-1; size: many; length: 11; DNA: TGTGCCAGCAGTCCCACAGGGGAGCAGTTCTTC; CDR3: CASSPTGEQFF
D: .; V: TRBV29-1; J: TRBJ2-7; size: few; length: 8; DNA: TGCAGCCCCAGAGGGCAGTACTTC; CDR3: CSPRGQYF
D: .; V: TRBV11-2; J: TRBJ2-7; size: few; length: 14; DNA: TGTGCCAGCAGCTTAGCGAGTTTCTCCTACGAGCAGTACTTC; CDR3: CASSLASFSYEQYF
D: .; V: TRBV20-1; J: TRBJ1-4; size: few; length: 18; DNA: TGCAGTGCTAGAGGGTCGGGGCGGATTCGAAGCACTAATGAAAAACTGTTTTTT; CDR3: CSARGSGRIRSTNEKLFF
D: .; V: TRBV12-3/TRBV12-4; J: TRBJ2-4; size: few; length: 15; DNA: TGTGCCAGCAGCGCCCCGTCTAGCGAAAAAAACATTCAGTACTTC; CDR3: CASSAPSSEKNIQYF
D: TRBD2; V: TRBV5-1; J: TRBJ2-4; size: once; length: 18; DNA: TGCGCCAGCAGCGCCGGGGGACTAGCGGGGGCCTTCGGGAACATTCAGTACTTC; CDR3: CASSAGGLAGAFGNIQYF